This TCR beta chain was captured by sequencing in a study of breast tumors, draining lymph nodes, adjacent tissues. Axillary draining lymph nodes of breast cancer patients supplied the node samples. Each CDR3 protein gets one entry after TCRdb re-called the multiplex PCR reads with MiXCR. The sample includes fewer than 300,000 distinct CDR3 sequences, around 32% of them seen just once. The germline CDR1 and CDR2 sequences are LNHDA and SQIVND (reference sequence). This CDR3 is built from 15 residues. V was shortened by 6 bases and J by 6 bases, with 18 bases between the two germline ends. This clonotype was detected many times. The antigen is not known. Study results and caveats: Data only fit, rather than demonstrated, lymph node origin of most tumor T cells. Compared with basal-like, luminal-like tumors shared significantly more repertoire with nontumor tissue. Tumor repertoires ranked between lymph nodes and nontumor tissue in diversity, with V and J gene preferences.

The sequence derives from a female donor with breast cancer. Some clones in this sample may be carry-over from other donors' samples. Sequences were obtained from axillary lymph node tissue. The rearrangement links TRBV19 to TRBJ1-5; D gene uncertain. CDR3 in DNA: TGTGCCAGTAGGTCCCAGCAGTTGCTCAGTCAGCCCCAGCATTTT. It is translated as CASRSQQLLSQPQHF.